The rows below give T cell receptor beta chains drawn from one sample of a study of blood T cells in healthy people across ages. TCRdb fed the 5' RACE reads into MiXCR, producing one record per CDR3 protein. The repertoire includes 550,000 to 750,000 distinct CDR3 sequences, under 25% of them detected once, and roughly 3.7% sits in the top ten. Sequencing input: blood. The receptors stem from a man between 65 and 85 years old in good health. The CDR3 runs from the conserved cysteine through the conserved F or W. Each record gives: clone size, D gene, J gene, V gene, CDR3 protein, CDR3 DNA. A D gene is named only where the DNA matches it firmly. Size is omitted from some rows. Given values are once, few, many or a class for expanded clones.

>-|-|TRBJ1-4|TRBV20-1
CSARDRVVGVGKLFF
TGCAGTGCTAGAGACCGGGTCGTCGGGGTTGGAAAACTGTTTTTT
>many|TRBD2|TRBJ2-1|TRBV7-3
CASSSGLANNEQFF
TGTGCCAGCAGCTCGGGACTAGCAAACAATGAGCAGTTCTTC
>few|-|TRBJ1-6|TRBV28
CASSLGGSNSPLHF
TGTGCCAGCAGTTTGGGTGGTAGTAATTCACCCCTCCACTTT
>-|TRBD1|TRBJ1-1|TRBV5-5
CASSLEGDRRTEAFF
TGTGCCAGCAGCTTGGAAGGGGACAGACGGACTGAAGCTTTCTTT
>-|TRBD1|TRBJ2-5|TRBV6-1
CTGSRGTGVQETQYF
TGTACCGGCAGTCGAGGGACAGGGGTGCAAGAGACCCAGTACTTC
>-|-|TRBJ2-3|TRBV25-1
CASSEGLRGTQYF
TGTGCCAGCAGTGAAGGGCTCAGAGGTACGCAGTATTTT
>-|-|TRBJ1-6|TRBV3-1
CASSQVRTEFYPLHF
TGTGCCAGCAGCCAAGTTAGGACGGAATTCTACCCCCTCCACTTT
>few|-|TRBJ1-4|TRBV5-1
CASSLALGTNEKLFF
TGCGCCAGCAGCTTGGCCTTGGGTACTAATGAAAAACTGTTTTTT
>-|-|TRBJ2-2|TRBV18
CASSPRLLEGPGDRELFF
TGTGCCAGCTCACCACGCCTTTTAGAGGGCCCGGGGGACCGGGAGCTGTTTTTT
>-|TRBD2|TRBJ2-7|TRBV5-1
CASSLALSGNPYEQYF
TGCGCCAGCAGCTTGGCCTTGAGCGGGAATCCCTACGAGCAGTACTTC
>few|-|TRBJ1-4|TRBV20-1
CSARGPLNEKLFF
TGCAGTGCTCGGGGCCCTCTTAATGAAAAACTGTTTTTT
>-|-|TRBJ2-1|TRBV6-4
CASSDGPKQFF
TGTGCCAGCAGTGACGGACCGAAGCAGTTCTTC
>many|-|TRBJ1-1|TRBV24-1
CATSDFVENTEAFF
TGTGCCACCAGTGATTTTGTGGAGAACACTGAAGCTTTCTTT
>-|TRBD1|TRBJ2-3|TRBV27
CASSQNRGKDTQYF
TGTGCCAGCAGCCAAAACAGGGGAAAAGATACGCAGTATTTT
>many|TRBD1|TRBJ2-1|TRBV28
CASSLRQGSTEQFF
TGTGCCAGCAGTCTTCGACAGGGGAGCACTGAGCAGTTCTTC
>many|-|TRBJ2-3|TRBV6-1
CASSVLSTSTDTQYF
TGTGCCAGCAGTGTCCTCAGTACCAGCACAGATACGCAGTATTTT
>few|-|TRBJ1-1|TRBV20-1
CSAVSNTEAFF
TGCAGTGCAGTGTCGAACACTGAAGCTTTCTTT
>-|-|TRBJ1-5|TRBV6-2/TRBV6-3
CASSLSYNQPQHF
TGTGCCAGCAGTTTGAGTTACAATCAGCCCCAGCATTTT
>-|-|TRBJ1-2|TRBV25-1
CASSDLDSAHGYTF
TGTGCCAGCAGTGACCTGGACAGCGCACATGGCTACACCTTC
>many|TRBD1|TRBJ2-6|TRBV2
CATPDREVGSGANVLTF
TGTGCCACCCCGGACAGGGAGGTGGGATCTGGGGCCAACGTCCTGACTTTC
>many|-|TRBJ1-4|TRBV29-1
CSALRGNEKLFF
TGCAGCGCCCTTAGGGGTAATGAAAAACTGTTTTTT
>-|-|TRBJ2-2|TRBV5-1
CASSLNQLNTGELFF
TGCGCCAGCAGCTTGAACCAGTTGAACACCGGGGAGCTGTTTTTT
>few|-|TRBJ2-4|TRBV4-2
CASSQELIAKNIQYF
TGTGCCAGCAGCCAAGAACTTATAGCCAAAAACATTCAGTACTTC
>-|-|TRBJ1-4|TRBV4-1
CASSHVTATNEKLFF
TGCGCCAGCAGCCATGTGACGGCAACTAATGAAAAACTGTTTTTT